Listed below are T cell receptor beta chains from one sample, sequenced in a study of identical twins. TCRdb passed the 5' RACE reads through MiXCR, listing each CDR3 protein once. Among 1,800,000 or so distinct CDR3 sequences, around 29% were seen once, and the ten largest hold 0.25% to 0.3%. The sample comprised cord blood. These receptors all stem from a newborn girl in good health. The CDR3 runs from the conserved cysteine through the conserved F or W. Each record gives: clone size, J gene, D gene, V gene, CDR3 protein, CDR3 DNA. A D gene is named only where the DNA matches it firmly. Only some rows state a clone size, as once, few, many or a class for expanded clones.

few | TRBJ2-1 | . | TRBV7-9 | CASSLIFRSYNEQFF | TGTGCCAGCAGCCTCATCTTTCGCTCCTACAATGAGCAGTTCTTC
few | TRBJ1-2 | TRBD1 | TRBV6-5 | CASRREIRGRGGYTF | TGTGCCAGCAGGAGAGAAATCAGGGGGCGCGGGGGCTACACCTTC
few | TRBJ2-1 | TRBD2 | TRBV6-4 | CASSDGPSGNNEQFF | TGTGCCAGCAGTGACGGGCCTAGCGGGAACAATGAGCAGTTCTTC
few | TRBJ2-7 | . | TRBV20-1 | CSASQAKSYNEQYF | TGCAGTGCTAGTCAAGCGAAGTCCTACAATGAGCAGTACTTC
. | TRBJ1-1 | . | TRBV2 | CASSEDFSGSTEAFF | TGTGCCAGCAGTGAAGATTTCTCAGGGAGCACTGAAGCTTTCTTT
few | TRBJ1-2 | . | TRBV4-2 | CASSHPRDYGYTF | TGTGCCAGCAGCCACCCCCGGGACTATGGCTACACCTTC
. | TRBJ2-2 | . | TRBV7-2 | CASSLTGTRDTGELFF | TGTGCCAGCAGCTTAACCGGGACTCGGGACACCGGGGAGCTGTTTTTT
few | TRBJ2-7 | . | TRBV6-5 | CASSYEPGVGSYEQYF | TGTGCCAGCAGTTACGAGCCGGGTGTAGGCTCCTACGAGCAGTACTTC
. | TRBJ2-1 | . | TRBV20-1 | CSAREAGRAYNEQFF | TGCAGTGCTAGAGAGGCGGGACGGGCCTACAATGAGCAGTTCTTC
. | TRBJ2-7 | TRBD2 | TRBV20-1 | CSAGDPQREHEQYF | TGCAGTGCTGGAGATCCCCAGCGGGAACACGAGCAGTACTTC
. | TRBJ2-7 | . | TRBV7-9 | CASSRIRSNEQYF | TGTGCCAGCAGCAGAATACGGTCGAACGAGCAGTACTTC
. | TRBJ2-5 | . | TRBV20-1 | CSAPGVNGKTQYF | TGCAGTGCCCCCGGGGTTAACGGGAAGACCCAGTACTTC
few | TRBJ1-5 | . | TRBV6-5 | CASSYSGLGSNQPQHF | TGTGCCAGCAGTTACTCGGGGTTGGGCAGCAATCAGCCCCAGCATTTT
. | TRBJ2-2 | . | TRBV4-2 | CASRDSGGLNTGELFF | TGTGCCAGCAGAGATAGCGGCGGCTTGAACACCGGGGAGCTGTTTTTT
. | TRBJ2-3 | TRBD1 | TRBV13 | CASSLRGPRTDTQYF | TGTGCCAGCAGCTTAAGGGGGCCACGCACAGATACGCAGTATTTT
. | TRBJ1-4 | . | TRBV3-1 | CASSRTVRAITNEKLFF | TGTGCCAGCAGCCGGACAGTTAGAGCGATAACTAATGAAAAACTGTTTTTT
. | TRBJ1-2 | . | TRBV4-1 | CASSQGGRANYGHTF | TGCGCCAGCAGCCAAGGCGGAAGGGCTAACTATGGCCACACCTTC
. | TRBJ2-5 | . | TRBV6-5 | CASSYQPGWEETQYF | TGTGCCAGCAGTTATCAGCCAGGGTGGGAAGAGACCCAGTACTTC
. | TRBJ1-2 | TRBD1 | TRBV6-1 | CASRRAPTPWDRGRYGYTF | TGTGCCAGCAGACGAGCCCCGACGCCTTGGGACAGGGGTCGGTATGGCTACACCTTC
few | TRBJ2-7 | . | TRBV6-5 | CASSSFSSYNEQYF | TGTGCCAGCAGTTCGTTTAGCTCCTACAATGAGCAGTACTTC
. | TRBJ2-5 | . | TRBV20-1 | CSAPGLDKKDVRLKETQYF | TGCAGTGCTCCCGGATTGGACAAGAAAGATGTCCGGCTTAAAGAGACCCAGTACTTC
. | TRBJ2-3 | . | TRBV28 | CASPPPGAPDTQYF | TGTGCCAGCCCCCCTCCAGGAGCCCCAGATACGCAGTATTTT
few | TRBJ2-1 | TRBD1 | TRBV6-1 | CASSSQGANNEQFF | TGTGCCAGCAGTTCGCAGGGGGCTAACAATGAGCAGTTCTTC
. | TRBJ2-3 | TRBD2 | TRBV10-3 | CAISDRLAGETDTQYF | TGTGCCATCAGTGACCGACTAGCGGGGGAGACAGATACGCAGTATTTT
. | TRBJ1-2 | TRBD1 | TRBV20-1 | CSARERGQGYGYTF | TGCAGTGCTAGAGAAAGGGGACAGGGGTATGGCTACACCTTC
. | TRBJ2-4 | TRBD2 | TRBV6-5 | CASSLAGSADIQYF | TGTGCCAGCAGTCTAGCGGGATCGGCAGACATTCAGTACTTC
few | TRBJ2-5 | . | TRBV6-5 | CASSTTGGGRTQYF | TGTGCCAGCAGCACCACAGGGGGGGGGAGGACCCAGTACTTC
few | TRBJ2-7 | TRBD1 | TRBV10-3 | CAITNPRQGAYEQYF | TGTGCCATCACCAATCCTCGACAGGGGGCCTACGAGCAGTACTTC
. | TRBJ1-2 | . | TRBV7-6 | CASSLGPLVVRGYTF | TGTGCCAGCAGCTTAGGCCCCTTGGTCGTACGGGGCTACACCTTC
. | TRBJ2-1 | . | TRBV6-6 | CASRWTDYNEQFF | TGTGCCAGCCGGTGGACAGATTACAATGAGCAGTTCTTC
few | TRBJ2-5 | TRBD2 | TRBV28 | CASGLPAGGSQETQYF | TGTGCCAGCGGCCTGCCCGCGGGAGGGAGCCAAGAGACCCAGTACTTC
. | TRBJ2-4 | . | TRBV4-1 | CASSSRGGNIQYF | TGCGCCAGCAGTTCACGAGGGGGAAACATTCAGTACTTC
few | TRBJ2-7 | TRBD2 | TRBV27 | CASSLIRGVYEQYF | TGTGCCAGCAGTTTAATACGGGGGGTTTACGAGCAGTACTTC
. | TRBJ2-3 | TRBD1 | TRBV6-5 | CASSYSRTGPSTDTQYF | TGTGCCAGCAGTTACTCGAGGACAGGGCCTAGCACAGATACGCAGTATTTT
few | TRBJ2-7 | . | TRBV2 | CASSVGRGSSQSSYEQYF | TGTGCCAGCAGTGTAGGCAGGGGTAGCTCCCAGAGCTCCTACGAGCAGTACTTC
many | TRBJ2-4 | . | TRBV10-3 | CAISVSLAKNIQYF | TGTGCCATCAGTGTCAGTTTAGCCAAAAACATTCAGTACTTC
. | TRBJ2-5 | . | TRBV9 | CASSVGTGPEETQYF | TGTGCCAGCAGCGTAGGGACTGGACCTGAAGAGACCCAGTACTTC
. | TRBJ2-7 | . | TRBV6-1 | CASARYEQYF | TGTGCCAGCGCGCGCTACGAGCAGTACTTC
. | TRBJ1-2 | . | TRBV29-1 | CSVASAGYTF | TGCAGCGTTGCATCAGCCGGCTACACCTTC
. | TRBJ2-1 | TRBD2 | TRBV20-1 | CSALSLAAYLQSYNEQFF | TGCAGTGCTCTTTCCCTAGCGGCCTACCTTCAATCCTACAATGAGCAGTTCTTC